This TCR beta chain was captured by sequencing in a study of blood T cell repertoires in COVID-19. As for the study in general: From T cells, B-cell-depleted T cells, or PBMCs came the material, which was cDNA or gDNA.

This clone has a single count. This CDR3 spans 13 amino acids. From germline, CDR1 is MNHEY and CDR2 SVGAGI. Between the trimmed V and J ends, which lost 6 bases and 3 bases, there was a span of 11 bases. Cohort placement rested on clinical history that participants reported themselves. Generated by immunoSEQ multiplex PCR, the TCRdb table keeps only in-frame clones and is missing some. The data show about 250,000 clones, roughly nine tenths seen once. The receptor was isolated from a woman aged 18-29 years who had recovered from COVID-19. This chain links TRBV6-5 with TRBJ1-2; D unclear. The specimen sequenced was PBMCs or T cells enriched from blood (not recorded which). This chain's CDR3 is CASRTAEDYGYTF. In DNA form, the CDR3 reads TGTGCCAGCAGGACGGCGGAGGACTATGGCTACACCTTC.